The 19 T cell receptor beta chains given below trace back to one sample, sequenced in a study of blood T cells in healthy people across ages. Primers used in a second PCR of roughly 6 to 12 cycles were a sample-barcoded 5' primer and a J-beta primer mix. TCRdb re-called the 5' RACE reads through MiXCR, storing one row per CDR3 protein. Counted here are some 560,000 distinct CDR3 sequences, roughly a quarter occurring once; the ten biggest clones make up over 3.5%. Separately, the same data were catalogued under a study of T cells of mothers and their children.

The sample consisted of blood. The receptors were sampled from a boy younger than 10 in good health.

This chain links TRBV27 with TRBJ2-3; 12 nucleotides line up with TRBD2. V lost 2 bases, J lost 2 bases, and 23 bases stayed unmatched. The V gene's germline CDR1 is MNHEY and CDR2 SMNVEV (reference sequence). CDR3 length: 23 residues. CDR3 coding DNA: TGTGCCAGCAGTTTAGGCGAAGGGGTTCGTTGGCTAGCGGGAGGGTCCCACACAGATACGCAGTATTTT. It codes for CASSLGEGVRWLAGGSHTDTQYF.

J is TRBJ2-3 and V is TRBV2, with TRBD2 matching 8 bases. After removal of 6 bases from V and 2 bases from J, the junction contained 7 bases not matched to a gene. The CDR3 has 15 residues. In germline, CDR1 is SNHLY, CDR2 FYNNEI. In nucleotides, the CDR3 is TGTGCCAGCAGCCAACTAGCGGTTCCCACAGATACGCAGTATTTT. It translates to CASSQLAVPTDTQYF.

This clonotype has a handful of counts. This chain connects TRBV29-1 to TRBJ1-2; D uncertain. This CDR3 contains 12 residues. Trimming pared 3 bases from V and 3 bases from J, leaving 8 bases between. Germline CDR1 reads SQVTM; CDR2 reads ANQGSEA. Here the CDR3 reads CSVDGEHYGYTF. In nucleotides, the CDR3 is TGCAGCGTTGACGGGGAGCACTATGGCTACACCTTC.

This chain uses TRBV5-1 with TRBJ2-1; D might be TRBD1 (6 bases). Trimming removed 2 bases at V and 6 bases at J, with 15 bases between. Germline V gene data show CDR1 as SGHRS and CDR2 as YFSETQ. This CDR3 spans 15 amino acids. CDR3 region: CASSFQGTTSNEQFF. The CDR3 coding sequence is TGCGCCAGCAGCTTTCAGGGGACAACCTCCAATGAGCAGTTCTTC.

The V and J genes are TRBV20-1 and TRBJ1-6, with D maybe TRBD1 (5 bases). CDR1 and CDR2 (germline): DFQATT, SNEGSKA (reference sequence). This CDR3 spans 16 amino acids. Trimming removed 4 bases at V and 1 base at J, with 14 bases between. CDR3 amino acids: CSAKFGGLSYNSPLHF. The CDR3 nucleotides read TGCAGTGCTAAGTTTGGGGGTTTGTCCTATAATTCACCCCTCCACTTT.

The table lists this clonotype with a few counts. The chain uses TRBV7-2 and TRBJ2-3; D unresolved. CDR3 length equals 15 residues. Trimming removed 1 base at V and 4 bases at J, with 12 bases between. Germline V gives CDR1 SGHTA, CDR2 FQGNSA. CDR3 in amino acids: CASSLVAASADTQYF. The CDR3 DNA follows: TGTGCCAGCAGCTTAGTAGCTGCTAGTGCAGATACGCAGTATTTT.

This clonotype was found a few times. The rearrangement uses TRBV3-1 and TRBJ2-5, with a weak D call TRBD2 (7 bases). The CDR3 consists of 16 residues. The germline V gene has CDR1 LGHDT and CDR2 YNNKEL (reference sequence). Trimming stripped 3 bases from V and 4 bases from J, with 18 bases between. This chain's CDR3 is CASSQGGGRVGETQYF. CDR3 DNA sequence: TGTGCCAGCAGCCAGGGAGGGGGGCGAGTTGGAGAGACCCAGTACTTC.

The chain is built from TRBV12-3 or TRBV12-4 and TRBJ2-2, with D tentatively TRBD1 or TRBD2 (5 bases each). The CDR3 has 15 residues. V gave up 2 bases and J gave up 6 bases, with 13 bases separating them. In DNA, the CDR3 is TGTGCCAGCAGTTTATCCCGGGACCAACCCGGGGAGCTGTTTTTT. It codes for CASSLSRDQPGELFF.

The rearrangement joins TRBV24-1 to TRBJ1-1; the D is unclear. Trimming took 6 bases from V and 10 from J, leaving 8 bases between them. The CDR3 consists of 10 residues. Germline V gene data show CDR1 as KGHDR and CDR2 as SFDVKD. The CDR3 nucleotides are TGTGCCACCAGTCCCCGCCCAGCTTTCTTT. Its protein product is CATSPRPAFF.

This sequence joins TRBV20-1 and TRBJ1-6; 12 nucleotides line up with TRBD1. The length of the CDR3 is 16 residues. V lost 6 bases and J lost 7; bases outside the gene matches: 10. The V gene's germline CDR1 is DFQATT and CDR2 SNEGSKA (reference sequence). CDR3 in amino acids: CSAPEWDRGRNSPLHF. The CDR3, as DNA: TGCAGTGCCCCTGAGTGGGACAGGGGGCGAAATTCACCCCTCCACTTT.

The V gene is TRBV6-1, the J gene TRBJ2-3; a weak D match, TRBD2 (5 bases). The CDR3 is made up of 14 amino acids. The germline CDR1 and CDR2 sequences are MNHNS and SASEGT. Trimming shortened V by 2 bases and J by 2 bases, and 8 bases separated the two germline ends. This CDR3 is CASSEPADTDTQYF. The DNA of the CDR3 is TGTGCCAGCAGTGAACCAGCGGACACAGATACGCAGTATTTT.

This clonotype was seen only once. The chain has TRBV5-1 and TRBJ1-2, with no clear D. Germline-derived CDR1 and CDR2 are SGHRS and YFSETQ. This CDR3 is 15 amino acids long. V was cut by 4 bases and J by 4 bases, with 17 bases left in between. CDR3 bases: TGCGCCAGCAGCCTCTCGGTGGGGTTCGGCTATGGCTACACCTTC. Translation gives CASSLSVGFGYGYTF.

This clonotype was counted between two and nine times. V and J are TRBV4-1 and TRBJ2-6; possibly TRBD1 or TRBD2 for D (5 bases each). V lost 0 bases and J 0 bases, leaving 18 bases between the germline ends. The CDR3 loop spans 20 amino acids. CDR1 is MGHRA, CDR2 YSYEKL, per germline. The CDR3 coding sequence is TGCGCCAGCAGCCAAGAGGGGGTCGGGGCCCTATACTCTGGGGCCAACGTCCTGACTTTC. As protein: CASSQEGVGALYSGANVLTF.

The V call is TRBV7-9, the J call TRBJ1-4; a weak D match, TRBD1 (5 bases). The CDR3 sequence is 17 residues long. Trimming removed 3 bases from V and 5 bases from J, with 19 bases in between. Looked up from germline, CDR1 is SEHNR and CDR2 is FQNEAQ (reference sequence). The CDR3 DNA reads TGTGCCAGCAGCTTCGGCAGGGAAAGGGGTTGGAATGAAAAACTGTTTTTT. Translated, it gives CASSFGRERGWNEKLFF.

The gene calls are TRBV7-9 and TRBJ1-2; a possible D gene is TRBD1 (6 bases). The V end lost 5 bases, the J end lost 0 bases, and 19 bases lay between the germline ends. This CDR3 contains 17 residues. Germline assignment: CDR1 SEHNR and CDR2 FQNEAQ (reference sequence). This CDR3 reads CASSPIVGGQANYGYTF. As DNA, the CDR3 is TGTGCCAGCAGCCCGATCGTGGGGGGCCAAGCTAACTATGGCTACACCTTC.

This chain uses TRBV5-1 with TRBJ2-5, with 7 nucleotides matching TRBD2. Trimming at V came to 0 bases and at J to 2 bases, leaving 7 bases not matched to a gene. This CDR3 has 16 amino acids. Germline lookup yields CDR1 SGHRS and CDR2 YFSETQ. CDR3 in DNA: TGCGCCAGCAGCTTGGCGGCTAGCGGAAGACAAGAGACCCAGTACTTC. Amino acid sequence: CASSLAASGRQETQYF.

The chain joins TRBV14 to TRBJ2-1; 9 bases map to TRBD2. The CDR3 totals 16 residues. Per germline, CDR1 SGHDN and CDR2 FVKESK. The J segment lost 5 bases and the V segment lost 4 bases, leaving 9 bases of the junction unmatched. CDR3 sequence reads: CASSPLSGSNNNEQFF. CDR3 DNA: TGTGCCAGCAGCCCCCTTAGCGGGAGTAATAACAATGAGCAGTTCTTC.

This clonotype was found once. The chain recombines TRBV20-1 with TRBJ2-5; the match to TRBD2 covers 12 bases. This CDR3 spans 16 amino acids. Per germline, CDR1 DFQATT and CDR2 SNEGSKA (reference sequence). After removal of 1 base from V and 4 bases from J, the junction contained 7 bases not matched to a gene. The CDR3 here is CSARADTSGRPETQYF. CDR3 sequence (DNA): TGCAGTGCTAGAGCCGACACTAGCGGGAGGCCAGAGACCCAGTACTTC.

The CDR3 DNA reads TGTGCCAGCAGCTCCAGTCCGGGGGGCTCCTACGAGCAGTACTTC. Amino acid sequence: CASSSSPGGSYEQYF. The V gene is TRBV7-9, the J gene TRBJ2-7; 7 bases match TRBD2. Trimming removed 4 bases from V and 0 bases from J; junction bases left unmatched: 6. Germline CDR1 is SEHNR and CDR2 is FQNEAQ (reference sequence). The CDR3 has 15 residues.